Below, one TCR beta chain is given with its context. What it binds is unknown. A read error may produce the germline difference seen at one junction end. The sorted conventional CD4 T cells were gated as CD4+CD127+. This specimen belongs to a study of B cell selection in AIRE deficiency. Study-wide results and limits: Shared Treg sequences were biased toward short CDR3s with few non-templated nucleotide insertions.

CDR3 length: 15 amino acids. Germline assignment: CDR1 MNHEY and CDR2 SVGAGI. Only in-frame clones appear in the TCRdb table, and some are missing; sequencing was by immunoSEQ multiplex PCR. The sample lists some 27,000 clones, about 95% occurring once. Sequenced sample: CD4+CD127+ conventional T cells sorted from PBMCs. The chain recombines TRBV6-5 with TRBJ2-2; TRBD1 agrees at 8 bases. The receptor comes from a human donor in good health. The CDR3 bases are TGTGCCAGCAGGTACTCGACAGGGGCTCCCGGGGAGCTGTTTTTT. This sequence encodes CASRYSTGAPGELFF.